Shown below are 27 T cell receptor beta chains from a single sample sequenced in a study of Ad26.COV2.S vaccination and SARS-CoV-2 variants. Sample treatment: roughly 18 received Ad26.COV2.S at low or high dose, single or two shots; roughly 5 received placebo; per-sample allocation not given. Sampling took place 63 days after the first vaccine or placebo injection. Repertoires were generated with immunoSEQ multiplex PCR, while TCRdb's copy carries only in-frame clones and drops some. The sample consists of around 450,000 clones, roughly 87% of them appearing once. Source: peripheral blood, taken in a trial of Ad26.COV2.S vaccine versus placebo. These receptors all stem from a person aged 18-60 years who received the Ad26.COV2.S COVID-19 vaccine or a placebo.

The V and J genes are TRBV27 and TRBJ2-7, with D hard to call. CDR3 size: 13 residues. In germline, CDR1 is MNHEY, CDR2 SMNVEV (reference sequence). V was trimmed by 6 bases and J by 3 bases, leaving 12 bases between them. The CDR3 DNA reads TGTGCCAGCAGCCCTCGCCGGTACTACGAGCAGTACTTC. It encodes CASSPRRYYEQYF.

This chain connects TRBV7-9 to TRBJ2-5; no clear D. The CDR3 length is 12 residues. The germline CDR1 and CDR2 sequences are SEHNR and FQNEAQ (reference sequence). Trimming pared 4 bases from V and 4 bases from J, leaving 7 bases between. CDR3 amino acids: CASSSRAETQYF. Here the CDR3 DNA reads TGTGCCAGCAGCTCTAGGGCAGAGACCCAGTACTTC.

The chain links TRBV28 to TRBJ1-4, with 9 nucleotides matching TRBD1. CDR1 is MDHEN, CDR2 SYDVKM, per germline. J was trimmed by 8 bases and V by 2 bases; bases with no gene match: 6. The CDR3 length is 15 residues. The CDR3 loop reads CASSLTGGSLEKLFF. In nucleotides, the CDR3 is TGTGCCAGCAGTTTAACAGGGGGCTCCTTGGAAAAACTGTTTTTT. The full variable domain, its missing parts supplied by reference TRBV28 and TRBJ1-4, is DVKVTQSSRYLVKRTGEKVFLECVQDMDHENMFWYRQDPGLGLRLIYFSYDVKMKEKGDIPEGYSVSREKKERFSLILESASTNQTSMYLCASSLTGGSLEKLFFGSGTQLSVL.

This chain joins TRBV5-1 and TRBJ1-4; 10 bases match TRBD1. The CDR3 totals 16 residues. Germline CDR1 reads SGHRS; CDR2 reads YFSETQ. The junction had 4 bases not matched to a gene; V was cut back by 4 bases and J by 1 base. The CDR3 bases are TGCGCCAGCAGCGACGGGACAGGGGTAACTAATGAAAAACTGTTTTTT. This gives the protein CASSDGTGVTNEKLFF.

V gene TRBV6-5 combines with J gene TRBJ2-2, with unresolved D. The CDR3 is 13 residues long. The germline V gene has CDR1 MNHEY and CDR2 SVGAGI. V was trimmed by 5 bases and J by 10 bases, leaving 14 bases between them. Here the CDR3 reads CASSIYHFAELFF. The CDR3 nucleotides are TGTGCCAGCAGTATCTACCATTTCGCGGAGCTGTTTTTT.

The chain has TRBV10-2 and TRBJ2-3; the match to TRBD2 covers 13 bases. Germline-derived CDR1 and CDR2 are WSHSY and SAAADI. CDR3 length: 18 amino acids. Unmatched junction bases numbered 11, after V lost 6 bases and J lost 2 bases. CDR3 amino acids: CASRGTSGKGWATDTQYF. Written as DNA, the CDR3 is TGCGCCAGCAGGGGGACTAGCGGGAAAGGTTGGGCCACAGATACGCAGTATTTT.

The CDR3 coding sequence is TGTGCCAGCGGGGGGAGGGATGGCAAAAACATTCAGTACTTC. Protein: CASGGRDGKNIQYF. The chain is built from TRBV6-5 and TRBJ2-4; 7 nucleotides match TRBD2. Trimming cost V 8 bases and J 3 bases; bases outside gene matches: 7. CDR3 length: 14 amino acids. Looked up from germline, CDR1 is MNHEY and CDR2 is SVGAGI.

V is TRBV27 and J is TRBJ2-7; D is perhaps TRBD1 or TRBD2 (5 bases each). V was clipped by 4 bases and J by 3 bases, with 16 bases between them. CDR1 is MNHEY, CDR2 SMNVEV, per germline (reference sequence). The CDR3 extends over 15 amino acids. The CDR3 here is CASSSLAGTNYEQYF. The DNA for the CDR3 is TGTGCCAGCAGTTCATTGGCCGGGACGAACTACGAGCAGTACTTC.

This chain's CDR3 is CASSHGNYEQYF. The CDR3 DNA is TGCGCCAGCAGCCACGGAAACTACGAGCAGTACTTC. The J gene is TRBJ2-7, the V gene TRBV5-1; D unclear. The CDR3 is 12 residues long. Germline-derived CDR1 and CDR2 are SGHRS and YFSETQ. V was cut by 4 bases and J by 3 bases, with 8 bases left in between.

The chain links TRBV2 to TRBJ1-2; 7 bases agree with TRBD1. The V gene's germline CDR1 is SNHLY and CDR2 FYNNEI. This CDR3 is built from 12 residues. J lost 8 bases, V lost 9 bases, and 9 bases had no gene match. CDR3 residues: CASVGGLEGYTF. The CDR3 bases are TGTGCCAGTGTAGGGGGCTTGGAGGGCTACACCTTC.

V is TRBV18 and J is TRBJ2-5, with 9 bases identical to TRBD1. Looked up from germline, CDR1 is KGHSH and CDR2 is LQKENI. V lost 3 bases, J lost 1 base, and 18 bases stayed unmatched. This CDR3 region has 20 residues. The CDR3 region is CASSPSFVGTGILFQETQYF. In DNA form, the CDR3 reads TGTGCCAGCTCACCCTCATTTGTAGGGACAGGGATTCTATTCCAAGAGACCCAGTACTTC. Filled out from reference TRBV18 and TRBJ2-5, the complete variable domain reads NAGVMQNPRHLVRRRGQEARLRCSPMKGHSHVYWYRQLPEEGLKFMVYLQKENIIDESGMPKERFSAEFPKEGPSILRIQQVVRGDSAAYFCASSPSFVGTGILFQETQYFGPGTRLLVL.

V and J are TRBV3-1 (or the pseudogene TRBV3-2) and TRBJ2-1; D remains unclear. Germline CDR1 LGHDT, CDR2 YNNKEL (reference sequence). V was cut by 1 base and J by 9 bases, with 13 bases left in between. The length of the CDR3 is 14 residues. This chain's CDR3 is CASSQGAGRGEQFF. DNA of the CDR3: TGTGCCAGCAGCCAAGGGGCTGGCCGCGGTGAGCAGTTCTTC.

CDR3 nucleotide sequence: TGTGCCAGCAGCCTTACAACGGGGCCCCAGCATTTT. It translates to CASSLTTGPQHF. This sequence joins TRBV7-9 and TRBJ1-5, with D uncertain. CDR3 length: 12 residues. Looked up from germline, CDR1 is SEHNR and CDR2 is FQNEAQ (reference sequence). V was cut by 5 bases and J by 9 bases, with 11 bases left in between.

The chain uses TRBV27 and TRBJ2-5; a possible D gene is TRBD1 (6 bases). The ends were cut back, 0 bases at V and 5 bases at J, with 16 bases in the middle. The CDR3 has 16 residues. CDR1 MNHEY and CDR2 SMNVEV come from the germline V gene (reference sequence). CDR3 protein: CASSLSGGEGGETQYF. CDR3 in DNA: TGTGCCAGCAGTTTATCTGGGGGCGAGGGCGGGGAGACCCAGTACTTC.

This clone has just one count. This chain connects TRBV5-5 to TRBJ2-3; D is uncertain. The germline V and J ends were trimmed by 0 bases and 0 bases, with 11 bases remaining between them. The CDR3 is made up of 16 amino acids. Germline loops: CDR1 SGHKS, CDR2 YYEKEE (reference sequence). CDR3 nucleotide sequence: TGTGCCAGCAGCTTGGAATGGTATTCGAGCACAGATACGCAGTATTTT. It encodes CASSLEWYSSTDTQYF.

The gene calls are TRBV29-1 and TRBJ2-1, with D perhaps TRBD2 (7 bases). Trimming stripped 2 bases from V and 10 bases from J, with 27 bases between. The CDR3 is 17 amino acids. Germline lookup yields CDR1 SQVTM and CDR2 ANQGSEA. This CDR3 reads CSVEIGGSRQGLWEQFF. The CDR3 region has the DNA TGCAGCGTTGAAATTGGCGGGAGTCGCCAGGGGCTTTGGGAGCAGTTCTTC.

This rearrangement joins TRBV18 to TRBJ2-1; 7 positions agree with TRBD1. V was clipped by 3 bases and J by 10 bases; unmatched bases: 9. This CDR3 is 14 amino acids long. Germline V gene sequence: CDR1 KGHSH, CDR2 LQKENI. The CDR3 protein is CASSPPRTGWEQFF. CDR3 bases: TGTGCCAGCTCACCTCCCCGGACAGGTTGGGAGCAGTTCTTC.

V is TRBV4-2 and J is TRBJ1-5; no firm D call. Germline CDR1 is LGHNA and CDR2 is YNFKEQ. This CDR3 comprises 13 residues. V lost 1 base and J 7 bases, leaving 8 bases between the germline ends. CDR3 sequence reads: CASSQGKGQPQHF. CDR3 in DNA: TGTGCCAGCAGCCAAGGAAAAGGGCAGCCCCAGCATTTT.

The chain uses TRBV29-1 and TRBJ1-1, with D possibly matching TRBD1 (6 bases). The CDR3 extends over 14 amino acids. V lost 6 bases and J 4 bases, leaving 18 bases between the germline ends. The germline CDR1 and CDR2 sequences are SQVTM and ANQGSEA. The CDR3 region is CSVTPGRGGTEAFF. The CDR3 DNA reads TGCAGCGTCACTCCGGGTAGGGGGGGCACTGAAGCTTTCTTT.

The V call is TRBV6-2 or TRBV6-3, the J call TRBJ2-7, with 9 bases that match TRBD1. The J segment lost 3 bases and the V segment lost 2 bases, leaving 11 bases of the junction unmatched. The CDR3 sequence is 17 residues long. CDR1 is MNHEY, CDR2 SVGEGT, per germline. The CDR3 DNA follows: TGTGCCAGCAGTTACGGCTCACCGGGACAGGGAGTCTACGAGCAGTACTTC. It encodes CASSYGSPGQGVYEQYF.

The rearrangement uses TRBV28 and TRBJ2-7, with TRBD2 identical over 12 bases. V lost 6 bases, J lost 2 bases, and 8 bases stayed unmatched. Germline CDR1 and CDR2: MDHEN and SYDVKM. This CDR3 has 16 amino acids. CDR3 in DNA: TGTGCCAGCAGATACCCTAGCGGGGGGGCTCCCTACGAGCAGTACTTC. It yields the protein CASRYPSGGAPYEQYF.

The chain is built from TRBV6-2 or TRBV6-3 and TRBJ1-1, with D hard to call. Germline values: CDR1 MNHEY, CDR2 SVGEGT. Trimming shortened V by 5 bases and J by 5 bases, and 9 bases separated the two germline ends. The CDR3 covers 12 residues. The CDR3: CASSITGTEAFF. The CDR3, as DNA: TGTGCCAGCAGTATAACGGGGACTGAAGCTTTCTTT.

The rearrangement joins TRBV19 to TRBJ2-2; tentative D call: TRBD2 (6 bases). V lost 7 bases, J lost 5 bases, and 14 bases lay in between. The CDR3 is 14 amino acids. Germline CDR1 LNHDA, CDR2 SQIVND (reference sequence). The CDR3 region is CASTDYPWTGELFF. The CDR3 region has the DNA TGTGCCAGTACGGACTACCCTTGGACCGGGGAGCTGTTTTTT. The whole variable domain, filled in from reference TRBV19 and TRBJ2-2, reads DGGITQSPKYLFRKEGQNVTLSCEQNLNHDAMYWYRQDPGQGLRLIYYSQIVNDFQKGDIAEGYSVSREKKESFPLTVTSAQKNPTAFYLCASTDYPWTGELFFGEGSRLTVL.

This chain links TRBV7-9 with TRBJ1-2; the match to TRBD1 covers 9 bases. The CDR3 is 17 residues long. Germline V gene data show CDR1 as SEHNR and CDR2 as FQNEAQ (reference sequence). V trimming: 2 bases; J trimming: 8 bases; junction bases outside the gene matches: 15. DNA for the CDR3: TGTGCCAGCAGCTTACGGTTTCCCGAGGACAGGGGAGACGGCTACACCTTC. Translating gives CASSLRFPEDRGDGYTF.

CDR3 protein: CATSMGQGATNEKLFF. CDR3 nucleotide sequence: TGTGCCACCAGCATGGGACAGGGGGCTACTAATGAAAAACTGTTTTTT. The genes are TRBV15 and TRBJ1-4; the match to TRBD1 covers 12 bases. The CDR3 runs 16 residues. CDR1 LNHNV and CDR2 YYDKDF come from the germline V gene (reference sequence). V was pared by 4 bases and J by 2 bases, with 2 bases of the junction left unmatched.

The gene calls are TRBV5-1 and TRBJ2-2; 13 bases are a match to TRBD2. This CDR3 has 15 amino acids. Germline V gene sequence: CDR1 SGHRS, CDR2 YFSETQ. After removal of 5 bases from V and 4 bases from J, the junction contained 2 bases not matched to a gene. CDR3 sequence reads: CASRTSGGSTGELFF. The DNA of the CDR3 is TGCGCCAGCAGGACTAGCGGGGGGTCCACCGGGGAGCTGTTTTTT.

V and J are TRBV19 and TRBJ2-3; no definite D call. CDR1 and CDR2 from the germline V gene are LNHDA and SQIVND (reference sequence). The CDR3 is 14 residues long. Trimming took 7 bases from V and 2 from J, leaving 13 bases between them. CDR3 DNA: TGTGCCAGTAAAGGAAGGGTCCTCACAGATACGCAGTATTTT. Its translation: CASKGRVLTDTQYF.